One and the same sample provided the 9 T cell receptor beta chains below, sequenced in a study of cytomegalovirus exposure and HLA in healthy donors. The PCR ran on 60 Vbeta and 13 Jbeta primers. Only in-frame clones appear in the TCRdb table, and some are missing; sequencing was by immunoSEQ multiplex PCR. This table holds more than 80,000 clones, around 75% found once. Specimen: PBMCs. The source of these receptors is a man aged 40-49 years in good health and CMV-seronegative.

Regarding this clone: The conserved phenylalanine or tryptophan normally closing the CDR3 is absent here, so this likely arose from a read error. The DNA is left out, because the CDR3 cannot be placed on it with certainty; the CDR3 is given as TCRdb lists it. The chain has TRBV2 and TRBJ2-7; the table's D gene call, TRBD1, was not cross checked with the DNA. The germline CDR1 and CDR2 sequences are SNHLY and FYNNEI. The CDR3 is made up of 12 amino acids, end residues included. CDR3 amino acids: CASRMATGQLVL.

Here the CDR3 DNA reads TGTGCCAGCACCCGAGGTGGAACCATATATTTT. Translated: CASTRGGTIYF. The chain carries TRBV6-1 and TRBJ1-3; no firm D call. Germline V gene lookup returns CDR1 MNHNS and CDR2 SASEGT. This CDR3 has 11 residues. The V and J ends lost 7 bases and 10 bases respectively, with 11 bases between them.

The chain is built from TRBV29-1 and TRBJ1-4; D is unclear. The V end was cut by 4 bases, the J end by 8 bases, with 11 bases between. Germline CDR1 SQVTM, CDR2 ANQGSEA. The CDR3 totals 12 residues. DNA of the CDR3: TGCAGCGTTGGAGGCGGGGAGGAAAAACTGTTTTTT. Its translation: CSVGGGEEKLFF.

The gene calls are TRBV7-9 and TRBJ2-2; the D gene is possibly TRBD2 (6 bases). The CDR3 is 16 amino acids. The germline gives CDR1 SEHNR, CDR2 FQNEAQ (reference sequence). V was trimmed by 4 bases and J by 2 bases, leaving 14 bases between them. The CDR3 bases are TGTGCCAGCAGCTCGGGAGCGCGGAGAAACACCGGGGAGCTGTTTTTT. Translating it yields CASSSGARRNTGELFF.

The genes are TRBV4-2 and TRBJ2-7; 8 bases fit TRBD1. Unmatched junction bases numbered 11, after V lost 4 bases and J lost 6 bases. The CDR3 has 15 residues. CDR1 LGHNA and CDR2 YNFKEQ come from the germline V gene. The CDR3 here is CASSPTGTGLSEQYF. CDR3 bases: TGTGCCAGCAGCCCCACCGGGACAGGTCTGAGCGAGCAGTACTTC.

Written as DNA, the CDR3 is TGCGCCAGCAGCGACAGGGGAACTGAAGCTTTCTTT. Its translation is CASSDRGTEAFF. The chain links TRBV10-1 to TRBJ1-1; TRBD1 matches at 8 bases. The CDR3 extends over 12 amino acids. Germline trimming cut 6 bases from V and 5 bases from J; bases unmatched to any gene: 2. Germline values: CDR1 WNHNN, CDR2 SYGVQD (reference sequence).

The rearrangement uses TRBV1 and TRBJ2-7; the D segment call TRBD2 is taken from the table without a DNA check. TRBV1 is noted as a pseudogene. The CDR3 extends over 15 amino acids. CDR3 amino acids: CTSRRQLAAHYEQYF. In DNA form, the CDR3 reads TGCACCAGCAGAAGGCAACTAGCGGCTCACTACGAGCAGTACTTC.

The chain carries TRBV5-4 and TRBJ2-2, with 9 positions matching TRBD1. Germline values: CDR1 SGHNT, CDR2 YYREEE (reference sequence). The CDR3 length is 15 residues. V dropped 4 bases and J dropped 7; count of bases not matched to a gene: 8. The CDR3 DNA reads TGTGCCAGCAGCCCTAGGACAGGGGATTTCGGGGAGCTGTTTTTT. The encoded protein is CASSPRTGDFGELFF.

The sample holds a few counts of this clone. This chain uses TRBV4-2 with TRBJ2-1; the match to TRBD2 covers 8 bases. In germline, CDR1 is LGHNA, CDR2 YNFKEQ. The CDR3 runs to 16 residues. Trimming cost V 0 bases and J 10 bases; bases outside gene matches: 11. For the CDR3, the DNA is TGTGCCAGCAGCCAAGAAAATGGCGGGGGGTCGCTCGAGCAGTTCTTC. It encodes CASSQENGGGSLEQFF.